The 4 T cell receptor beta chains reported below all come from one sample, sequenced in a study of T cell responses to AZD1222 COVID-19 vaccine. Data came from immunoSEQ multiplex PCR; TCRdb stores just in-frame clones and leaves some out. This sample has 100,000 to 150,000 clones, with about 92% found just once. The specimen was peripheral blood, collected on day 0 of AZD1222 vaccination. The receptor source for this set is an adult in good health.

The rearrangement joins TRBV14 to TRBJ1-2, with 7 bases lining up with TRBD1. Germline V lookup: CDR1 SGHDN, CDR2 FVKESK. J was trimmed by 10 bases and V by 5 bases; bases with no gene match: 10. CDR3 size: 13 residues. As DNA, the CDR3 is TGTGCCAGCAGCTTGAATTTGGACAGGATCTACACCTTC. Translation gives CASSLNLDRIYTF.

The rearrangement joins TRBV6-1 to TRBJ1-5; D is possibly TRBD1 (5 bases). Germline CDR1 and CDR2: MNHNS and SASEGT. This CDR3 comprises 21 residues. Trimming shortened V by 1 base and J by 0 bases, and 25 bases separated the two germline ends. The CDR3 nucleotides are TGTGCCAGCAGTGAAGATAAGTACGGGACGGTTACTTATTATAGCAATCAGCCCCAGCATTTT. Translating it yields CASSEDKYGTVTYYSNQPQHF.

The gene calls are TRBV20-1 and TRBJ2-7; 8 nucleotides line up with TRBD2. The CDR3 is 16 amino acids. Trimming took 3 bases from V and 1 from J; bases not matched to a gene: 11. The germline gives CDR1 DFQATT, CDR2 SNEGSKA (reference sequence). DNA of the CDR3: TGCAGTGCTAGTCGCCTAGCGGGCCATTTATCCTACGAGCAGTACTTC. Translated: CSASRLAGHLSYEQYF.

This rearrangement joins TRBV9 to TRBJ2-7; D remains unclear. Trimming stripped 0 bases from V and 0 bases from J, with 10 bases between. Germline lookup yields CDR1 SGDLS and CDR2 YYNGEE. This CDR3 contains 15 residues. The DNA for the CDR3 is TGTGCCAGCAGCGTAGGCCGGCCAGGCTCCTACGAGCAGTACTTC. This encodes CASSVGRPGSYEQYF. The full variable domain, rest sourced from reference TRBV9 and TRBJ2-7, is DSGVTQTPKHLITATGQRVTLRCSPRSGDLSVYWYQQSLDQGLQFLIQYYNGEERAKGNILERFSAQQFPDLHSELNLSSLELGDSALYFCASSVGRPGSYEQYFGPGTRLTVT.